The clone carrying this TCR beta chain has a single count. The source of the sample is a study of blood T cell repertoires in COVID-19. Turning to the study itself: Samples taken during acute and convalescent COVID-19 were collected in the United States, Italy and Spain. The analysed material was cDNA or gDNA that came from T cells, B-cell-depleted T cells, or PBMCs.

TCRdb keeps only in-frame clones here, not all; method: immunoSEQ multiplex PCR. The sample holds about 170,000 clones, around 85% seen once. Followed longitudinally, the Seattle patients had been enrolled during active infection. The germline V gene has CDR1 SGDLS and CDR2 YYNGEE. V lost 3 bases to trimming and J lost 2 bases, with 12 bases between them. The CDR3 has 15 amino acids. This chain uses TRBV9 with TRBJ1-3; the D is unclear. The sequenced sample consisted of peripheral blood. The TCR sequence derives from a man aged 80 or over with COVID-19, enrolled during active disease. The CDR3 region is CASSESHGTGNTIYF. CDR3 DNA: TGTGCCAGCAGCGAGTCCCACGGGACTGGAAACACCATATATTTT.